These 23 T cell receptor beta chains came from one sample sequenced in a study of blood T cell repertoires in COVID-19. Only in-frame clones appear in the TCRdb table, and some are missing; sequencing was by immunoSEQ multiplex PCR. Of more than 110,000 clones listed, about three quarters are singletons. Material: peripheral blood. The receptors stem from a woman aged 50 to 65 with active or convalescent COVID-19.

This chain links TRBV6-5 with TRBJ1-3, with 12 nucleotides matching TRBD1. Germline loops: CDR1 MNHEY, CDR2 SVGAGI. The CDR3 has 15 residues. V was clipped by 5 bases and J by 4 bases; unmatched bases: 3. In nucleotides, the CDR3 is TGTGCCAGCAGTCCCGGGACAGGGGGCGGAAACACCATATATTTT. This gives the protein CASSPGTGGGNTIYF.

The chain joins TRBV5-1 to TRBJ1-3, with a weak D call TRBD1 (5 bases). Germline-derived CDR1 and CDR2 are SGHRS and YFSETQ. Trimming stripped 0 bases from V and 3 bases from J, with 10 bases between. The CDR3 loop spans 15 amino acids. In nucleotides, the CDR3 is TGCGCCAGCAGCTTGGGGGACTTATTTGGAAACACCATATATTTT. It specifies CASSLGDLFGNTIYF.

This clone was detected a few times. The rearrangement links TRBV7-8 to TRBJ1-4; D unresolved. Germline V gene lookup returns CDR1 SGHVS and CDR2 FQNEAQ. With 1 base removed from V and 3 bases from J, the gap between germline ends came to 6 bases. This CDR3 comprises 14 residues. The CDR3 protein is CASSLGTPNEKLFF. DNA for the CDR3: TGTGCCAGCAGCTTAGGCACACCTAATGAAAAACTGTTTTTT. Full variable domain (missing parts from reference TRBV7-8 and TRBJ1-4): GAGVSQSPRYKVAKRGQDVALRCDPISGHVSLFWYQQALGQGPEFLTYFQNEAQLDKSGLPSDRFFAERPEGSVSTLKIQRTQQEDSAVYLCASSLGTPNEKLFFGSGTQLSVL.

V gene TRBV6-5 combines with J gene TRBJ2-7, with 7 bases identical to TRBD2. The CDR3 totals 14 residues. Trimming cost V 7 bases and J 1 base; bases outside gene matches: 7. The germline gives CDR1 MNHEY, CDR2 SVGAGI. The DNA for the CDR3 is TGTGCCAGCAATCAGGGCGGGAGTTCCTACGAGCAGTACTTC. Amino acid sequence: CASNQGGSSYEQYF.

V is TRBV2 and J is TRBJ1-3; 10 bases fit TRBD1. The V gene end was trimmed by 4 bases and the J gene end by 0 bases; junction bases not matched to a gene: 9. The CDR3 loop spans 18 amino acids. In germline, CDR1 is SNHLY, CDR2 FYNNEI. Here the CDR3 reads CASSGRDRGPLSGNTIYF. CDR3 nucleotides: TGTGCCAGCAGTGGCCGGGACAGGGGACCTCTCTCTGGAAACACCATATATTTT. Combining the CDR3 with reference TRBV2 and TRBJ1-3 gives the whole variable domain EPEVTQTPSHQVTQMGQEVILRCVPISNHLYFYWYRQILGQKVEFLVSFYNNEISEKSEIFDDQFSVERPDGSNFTLKIRSTKLEDSAMYFCASSGRDRGPLSGNTIYFGEGSWLTVV.

This clone appeared a few times. The V and J genes are TRBV7-3 and TRBJ2-2, with TRBD2 matching 10 bases. V was pared by 5 bases and J by 5 bases, with 8 bases of the junction left unmatched. Germline values: CDR1 SGHTA, CDR2 FQGTGA. The CDR3 is 16 amino acids. The DNA of the CDR3 is TGTGCCAGCAGCCCCCTAGCGGGAGCGCGAACCGGGGAGCTGTTTTTT. It yields the protein CASSPLAGARTGELFF. Variable domain in full (rest from reference TRBV7-3 and TRBJ2-2): GAGVSQTPSNKVTEKGKYVELRCDPISGHTALYWYRQSLGQGPEFLIYFQGTGAADDSGLPNDRFFAVRPEGSVSTLKIQRTERGDSAVYLCASSPLAGARTGELFFGEGSRLTVL.

As DNA, the CDR3 is TGTGCCAGCAGGGGGGACAGGGATGAAAAACTGTTTTTT. Encoded protein: CASRGDRDEKLFF. V usage is TRBV2 and J usage is TRBJ1-4; 9 bases are shared with TRBD1. V dropped 6 bases and J dropped 6; count of bases not matched to a gene: 2. Germline assignment: CDR1 SNHLY and CDR2 FYNNEI. This CDR3 has 13 residues.

This chain uses TRBV3-1 (or the pseudogene TRBV3-2) with TRBJ1-6, with unresolved D. V was pared by 4 bases and J by 7 bases, with 11 bases between. The CDR3 has 14 amino acids. Germline CDR1 and CDR2: LGHDT and YNNKEL (reference sequence). CDR3 DNA sequence: TGTGCCAGCAGCCGAAGGAGAGGCAATTCACCCCTCCACTTT. This gives the protein CASSRRRGNSPLHF.

The chain carries TRBV11-2 and TRBJ1-1, with a weak D call TRBD1 (5 bases). The CDR3 consists of 15 residues. Germline CDR1 and CDR2: SGHAT and FQNNGV. Trimming pared 5 bases from V and 9 bases from J, leaving 22 bases between. The CDR3 bases are TGTGCCAGCAGCATACACAGGACCCATATGCCCCAAGCTTTCTTT. Protein product: CASSIHRTHMPQAFF.

In its sample, this clone was seen a few times. The chain is built from TRBV3-1 (or the pseudogene TRBV3-2) and TRBJ1-2; D is unclear. The germline V gene encodes CDR1 LGHDT and CDR2 YNNKEL (reference sequence). V lost 4 bases to trimming and J lost 0 bases, with 21 bases between them. The CDR3 sequence is 18 residues long. CDR3 DNA: TGTGCCAGCAGCCTGGGGAGGTTTTCGGGCAAAACTAACTATGGCTACACCTTC. Protein sequence: CASSLGRFSGKTNYGYTF.

The chain recombines TRBV11-3 with TRBJ1-6; D unresolved. CDR3 length: 16 residues. V was trimmed by 0 bases and J by 5 bases, leaving 11 bases between them. Germline V gene sequence: CDR1 SGHNT, CDR2 YENEEA. The CDR3 reads CASSLDGTADNSPLHF. CDR3 DNA: TGTGCCAGCAGCTTAGATGGTACAGCAGATAATTCACCCCTCCACTTT.

The chain is built from TRBV5-1 and TRBJ2-7, with 8 bases aligning to TRBD2. V shed 4 bases, J shed 3 bases, and the junction held 6 bases outside the gene matches. CDR3 size: 14 residues. Germline V gene sequence: CDR1 SGHRS, CDR2 YFSETQ. CDR3 sequence reads: CASSKAGDSYEQYF. Written as DNA, the CDR3 is TGCGCCAGCAGCAAAGCGGGAGACAGCTACGAGCAGTACTTC.

The rearrangement uses TRBV6-5 and TRBJ2-7; 8 bases map to TRBD2. The CDR3 covers 14 residues. With 6 bases clipped from V and 2 bases from J, the junction kept 6 bases outside the gene matches. Germline V gives CDR1 MNHEY, CDR2 SVGAGI. The CDR3 nucleotides are TGTGCCAGCAGAGATAGCGGGGCCACCTACGAGCAGTACTTC. Its translation: CASRDSGATYEQYF.

The chain has TRBV2 and TRBJ1-2; D possibly corresponds to TRBD1 (6 bases). The germline CDR1 and CDR2 sequences are SNHLY and FYNNEI. V was shortened by 0 bases and J by 9 bases, with 11 bases between the two germline ends. The CDR3 has 13 amino acids. In DNA form, the CDR3 reads TGTGCCAGCAGTGAAGCGCTCCAGGGGAGCTACACCTTC. Protein: CASSEALQGSYTF.

The chain joins TRBV24-1 to TRBJ2-1, with 12 bases aligning to TRBD2. The CDR3 has 16 residues. The V and J ends lost 3 bases and 5 bases, in that order; junction bases with no gene match: 4. From germline, CDR1 is KGHDR and CDR2 SFDVKD. The CDR3 loop is CATSDHLAGGHNEQFF. The CDR3 region has the DNA TGTGCCACCAGTGATCACCTAGCGGGGGGGCACAATGAGCAGTTCTTC.

The CDR3 region is CASSPGGGAHHEQYF. CDR3 sequence (DNA): TGTGCCAGCAGCCCAGGAGGGGGGGCGCATCACGAGCAGTACTTC. The chain couples TRBV7-2 to TRBJ2-7; weak D call: TRBD2 (7 bases). This CDR3 has 15 residues. V lost 5 bases, J lost 5 bases, and 19 bases lay in between. The germline CDR1 and CDR2 sequences are SGHTA and FQGNSA.

This chain connects TRBV4-3 to TRBJ2-5; 10 bases map to TRBD1. The CDR3 runs to 18 residues. From germline, CDR1 is LGHNA and CDR2 YSLEER. Trimming removed 0 bases from V and 4 bases from J; junction bases left unmatched: 11. CDR3 in amino acids: CASSQDLTGTGERETQYF. CDR3 DNA sequence: TGCGCCAGCAGCCAAGATCTGACCGGGACAGGGGAACGAGAGACCCAGTACTTC.

In regard to this clone: The junction departs from germline at one end; a sequencing error may be responsible. J is TRBJ1-5 and V is TRBV20-1; the D gene is possibly TRBD1 (6 bases). Germline V gene data show CDR1 as DFQATT and CDR2 as SNEGSKA (reference sequence). CDR3 length: 15 residues. CDR3 sequence reads: CSASLVRGSDQPQHF. The CDR3 DNA sequence: TGCAGTGCTAGTCTCGTCAGGGGTAGCGATCAGCCCCAGCATTTT.

This clone was seen only once. The chain has TRBV7-9 and TRBJ1-1; D gene unclear. Deletions cut 5 bases from V and 0 bases from J, with 13 bases between. Germline loops: CDR1 SEHNR, CDR2 FQNEAQ (reference sequence). The CDR3 is 15 amino acids. Here the CDR3 DNA reads TGTGCCAGCAGCCGATTGGGCAACGTGAACACTGAAGCTTTCTTT. This sequence encodes CASSRLGNVNTEAFF.

V is TRBV6-5 and J is TRBJ2-7; tentative D call: TRBD1 (6 bases). V was pared by 6 bases and J by 2 bases, with 17 bases between. Germline assignment: CDR1 MNHEY and CDR2 SVGAGI. This CDR3 is 15 amino acids long. CDR3 in DNA: TGTGCCAGCAGCGTACCGGGGACAAATACCTACGAGCAGTACTTC. Residues: CASSVPGTNTYEQYF.

The chain links TRBV7-9 to TRBJ2-4, with 9 nucleotides matching TRBD1. The CDR3 has 17 amino acids. With V trimmed by 1 base and J by 2 bases, 6 bases remained unmatched. Germline values: CDR1 SEHNR, CDR2 FQNEAQ (reference sequence). The CDR3 bases are TGTGCCAGCAGCTTAGGGGACAGGGTTTTAACCAAAAACATTCAGTACTTC. Protein product: CASSLGDRVLTKNIQYF.

V gene TRBV10-1 combines with J gene TRBJ2-5, with D possibly matching TRBD2 (7 bases). CDR1 and CDR2 from the germline V gene are WNHNN and SYGVQD (reference sequence). The CDR3 has 13 amino acids. V lost 6 bases to trimming and J lost 5 bases, with 13 bases between them. CDR3 bases: TGCGCCAGCAGGGGGGGGGCCGGGGAGACCCAGTACTTC. This sequence encodes CASRGGAGETQYF.

This chain uses TRBV21-1 with TRBJ2-5; TRBD1 is the table's D call, not checked against the DNA. TRBV21-1 is a pseudogene segment. The CDR3 is 13 residues long. DNA for the CDR3: TGTGCCAGCAGAGGGGTTTACCAAGAGACCCAGTACTTC. It yields the protein CASRGVYQETQYF.